This T cell receptor (beta chain) stems from a study of chemoradiotherapy in HPV16-positive cancers. The CDR3 has 11 residues. V lost 5 bases and J 7 bases, leaving 11 bases between the germline ends. Germline loops: CDR1 DFQATT, CDR2 SNEGSKA (reference sequence). Data came from immunoSEQ multiplex PCR; TCRdb stores just in-frame clones and leaves some out. Of some 6,200 clones in the sample, 73% were seen once. The gene calls are TRBV20-1 and TRBJ1-1; D remains ambiguous. This sample was taken from a patient who underwent chemoradiotherapy. The receptor comes from a human donor with HPV-associated anogenital cancer. CDR3 nucleotide sequence: TGCAGTGCTGCCCCGGGAGTTGAAGCTTTCTTT. Translating gives CSAAPGVEAFF.